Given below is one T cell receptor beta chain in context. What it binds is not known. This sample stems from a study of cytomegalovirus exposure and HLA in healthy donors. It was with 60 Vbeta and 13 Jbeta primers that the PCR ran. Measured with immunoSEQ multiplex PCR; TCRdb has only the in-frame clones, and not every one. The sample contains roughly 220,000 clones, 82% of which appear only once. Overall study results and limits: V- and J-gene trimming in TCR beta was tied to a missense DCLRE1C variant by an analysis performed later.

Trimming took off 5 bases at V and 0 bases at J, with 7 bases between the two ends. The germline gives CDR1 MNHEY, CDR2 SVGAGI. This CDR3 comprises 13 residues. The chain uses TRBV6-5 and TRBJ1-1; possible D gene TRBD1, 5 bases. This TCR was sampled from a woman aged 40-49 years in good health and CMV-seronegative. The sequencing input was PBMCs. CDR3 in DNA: TGTGCCAGCAGTGGGGACTTGAACACTGAAGCTTTCTTT. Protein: CASSGDLNTEAFF.